This record concerns one TCR beta chain sequence. Data came from immunoSEQ multiplex PCR; TCRdb stores just in-frame clones and leaves some out. Of under 50,000 clones in the sample, around nine tenths were seen once. The sample comes from a study of T cell changes during pregnancy in multiple sclerosis. The trim removed 3 bases at V and 5 bases at J, leaving 8 bases unmatched. The CDR3 runs 15 residues. The germline gives CDR1 ENHRY, CDR2 SYGVKD. V usage is TRBV10-3 and J usage is TRBJ1-1; 8 bases align to TRBD1. The input for sequencing was CD8+ T cells from peripheral blood mononuclear cells, taken in the first trimester of pregnancy. This TCR derives from a female donor with multiple sclerosis, enrolled in a pregnancy study. The CDR3 nucleotides are TGTGCCATCAGTGAACCAGACAGGGGAGGAACTGAAGCTTTCTTT. It translates to CAISEPDRGGTEAFF.